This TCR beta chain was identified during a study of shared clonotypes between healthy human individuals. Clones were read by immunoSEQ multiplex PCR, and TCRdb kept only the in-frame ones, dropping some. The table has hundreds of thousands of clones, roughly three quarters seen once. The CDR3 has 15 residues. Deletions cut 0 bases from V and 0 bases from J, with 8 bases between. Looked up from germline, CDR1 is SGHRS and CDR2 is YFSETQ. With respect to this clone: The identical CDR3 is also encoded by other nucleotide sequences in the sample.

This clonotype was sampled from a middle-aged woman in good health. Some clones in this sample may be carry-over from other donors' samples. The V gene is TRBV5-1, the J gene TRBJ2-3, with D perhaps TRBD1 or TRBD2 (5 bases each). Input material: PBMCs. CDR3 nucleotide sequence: TGCGCCAGCAGCTTGGTGGGGGAAAGCACAGATACGCAGTATTTT. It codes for CASSLVGESTDTQYF.